Given below is one T cell receptor beta chain in context. What it binds is unknown. The CDR3 totals 13 residues. Trimming stripped 3 bases from V and 2 bases from J, with 10 bases between. CDR1 is SQVTM, CDR2 ANQGSEA, per germline. The sort gate was single viable CD3+CD4+CD8-CD45RO+ cells for memory CD4+ T cells. Measured with immunoSEQ multiplex PCR; TCRdb has only the in-frame clones, and not every one. The table includes approximately 51,000 clones, around 76% detected once. The data were taken from a study of memory CD4+ T cells and cytomegalovirus serostatus. Overall study findings and caveats: CD4+ memory repertoires contained about two fifths of the 164 reported CMV TCRbeta sequences.

This TCR derives from an adult in good health and CMV-seropositive. The chain has TRBV29-1 and TRBJ2-5; D is tentatively TRBD1 or TRBD2 (5 bases each). The specimen was memory CD4+ T cells from blood. This CDR3 reads CSVDVGTQETQYF. CDR3 nucleotides: TGCAGCGTTGACGTAGGGACGCAAGAGACCCAGTACTTC.